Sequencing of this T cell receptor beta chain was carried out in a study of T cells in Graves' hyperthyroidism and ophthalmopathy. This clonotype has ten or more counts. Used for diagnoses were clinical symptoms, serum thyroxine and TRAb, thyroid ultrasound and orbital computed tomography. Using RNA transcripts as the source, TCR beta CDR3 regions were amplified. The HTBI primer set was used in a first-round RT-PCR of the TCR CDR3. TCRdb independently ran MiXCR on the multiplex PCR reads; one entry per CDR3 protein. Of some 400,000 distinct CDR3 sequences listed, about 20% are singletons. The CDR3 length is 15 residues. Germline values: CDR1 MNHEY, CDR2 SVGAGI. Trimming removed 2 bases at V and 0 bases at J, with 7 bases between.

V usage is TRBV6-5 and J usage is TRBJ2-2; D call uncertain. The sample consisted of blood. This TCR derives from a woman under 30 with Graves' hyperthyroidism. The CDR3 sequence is CASSYGSPNTGELFF. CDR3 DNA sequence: TGTGCCAGCAGTTACGGTAGTCCGAACACCGGGGAGCTGTTTTTT.